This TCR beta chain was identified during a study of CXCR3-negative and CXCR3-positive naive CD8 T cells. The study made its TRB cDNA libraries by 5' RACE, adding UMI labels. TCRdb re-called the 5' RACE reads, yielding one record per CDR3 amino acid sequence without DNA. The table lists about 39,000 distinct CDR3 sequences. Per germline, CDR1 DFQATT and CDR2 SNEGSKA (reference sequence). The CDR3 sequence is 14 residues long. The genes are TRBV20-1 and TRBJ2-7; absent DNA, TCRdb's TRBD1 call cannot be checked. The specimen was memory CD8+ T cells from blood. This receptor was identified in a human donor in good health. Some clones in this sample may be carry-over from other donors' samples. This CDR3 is CSARAGDREYEQYF.